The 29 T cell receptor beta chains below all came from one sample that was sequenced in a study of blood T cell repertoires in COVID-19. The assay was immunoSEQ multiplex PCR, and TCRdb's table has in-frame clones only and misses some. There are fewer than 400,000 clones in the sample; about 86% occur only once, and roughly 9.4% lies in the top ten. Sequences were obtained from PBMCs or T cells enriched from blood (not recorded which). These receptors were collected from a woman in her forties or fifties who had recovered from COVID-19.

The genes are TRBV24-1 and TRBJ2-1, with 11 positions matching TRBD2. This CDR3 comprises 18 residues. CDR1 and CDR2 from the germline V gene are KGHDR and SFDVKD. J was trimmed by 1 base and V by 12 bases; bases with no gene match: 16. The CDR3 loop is CASQNSGGAWTSYNEQFF. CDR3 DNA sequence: TGTGCCTCGCAAAATAGCGGGGGGGCCTGGACGTCCTACAATGAGCAGTTCTTC.

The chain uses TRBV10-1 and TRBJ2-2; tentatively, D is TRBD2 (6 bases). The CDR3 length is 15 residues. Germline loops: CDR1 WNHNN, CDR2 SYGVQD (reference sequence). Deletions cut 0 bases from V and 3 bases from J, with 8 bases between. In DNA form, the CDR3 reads TGCGCCAGCAGTGAGTCTCTAGCGTACACCGGGGAGCTGTTTTTT. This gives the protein CASSESLAYTGELFF.

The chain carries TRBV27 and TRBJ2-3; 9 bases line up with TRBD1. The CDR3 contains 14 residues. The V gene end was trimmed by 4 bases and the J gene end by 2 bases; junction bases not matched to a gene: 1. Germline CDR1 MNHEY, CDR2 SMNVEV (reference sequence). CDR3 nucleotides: TGTGCCAGCAGTTCACAGGGGGCCACAGATACGCAGTATTTT. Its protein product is CASSSQGATDTQYF.

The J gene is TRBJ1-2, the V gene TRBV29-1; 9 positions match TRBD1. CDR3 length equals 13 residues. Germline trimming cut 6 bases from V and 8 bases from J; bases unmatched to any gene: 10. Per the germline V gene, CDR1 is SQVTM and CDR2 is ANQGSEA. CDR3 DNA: TGCAGCGTCCGGGAGGGACAGGGTTACGGCTACACCTTC. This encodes CSVREGQGYGYTF.

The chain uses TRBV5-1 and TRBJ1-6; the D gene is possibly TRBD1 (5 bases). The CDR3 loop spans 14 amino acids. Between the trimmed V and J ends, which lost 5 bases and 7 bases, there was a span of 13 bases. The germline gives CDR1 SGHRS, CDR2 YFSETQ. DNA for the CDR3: TGCGCCAGCAGGACAGTAGTCGCGAATTCACCCCTCCACTTT. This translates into CASRTVVANSPLHF.

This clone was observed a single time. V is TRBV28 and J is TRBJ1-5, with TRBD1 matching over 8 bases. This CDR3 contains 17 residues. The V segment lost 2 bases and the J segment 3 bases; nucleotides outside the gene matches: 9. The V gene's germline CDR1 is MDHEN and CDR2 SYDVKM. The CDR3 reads CASSLRFTDRDNQPQHF. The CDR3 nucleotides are TGTGCCAGCAGTTTACGCTTCACGGACAGGGACAATCAGCCCCAGCATTTT.

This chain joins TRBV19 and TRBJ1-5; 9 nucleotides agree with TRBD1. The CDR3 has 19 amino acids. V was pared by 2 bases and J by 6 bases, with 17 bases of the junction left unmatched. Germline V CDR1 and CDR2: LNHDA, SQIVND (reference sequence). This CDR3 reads CASSIMSDWGQGLSQPQHF. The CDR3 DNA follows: TGTGCCAGTAGTATAATGTCGGATTGGGGACAGGGACTATCTCAGCCCCAGCATTTT.

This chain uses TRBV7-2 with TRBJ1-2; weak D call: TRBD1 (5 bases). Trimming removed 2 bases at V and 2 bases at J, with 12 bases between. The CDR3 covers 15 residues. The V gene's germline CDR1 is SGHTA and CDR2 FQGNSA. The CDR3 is CASSLLPRANYGYTF. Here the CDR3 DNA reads TGTGCCAGCAGCTTACTTCCCAGGGCCAACTATGGCTACACCTTC.

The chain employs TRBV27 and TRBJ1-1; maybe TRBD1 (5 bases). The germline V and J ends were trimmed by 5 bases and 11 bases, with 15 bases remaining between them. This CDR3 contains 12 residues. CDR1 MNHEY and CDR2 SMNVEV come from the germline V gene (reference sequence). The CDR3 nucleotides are TGTGCCAGCAGTAACCAGGGCACTGGGGCTTTCTTT. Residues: CASSNQGTGAFF.

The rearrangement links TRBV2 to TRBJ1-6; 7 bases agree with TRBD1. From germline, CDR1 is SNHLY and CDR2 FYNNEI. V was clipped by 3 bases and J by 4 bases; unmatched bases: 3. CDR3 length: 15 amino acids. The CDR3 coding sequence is TGTGCCAGCAGTGAGAGGGGACAGTATAATTCACCCCTCCACTTT. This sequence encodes CASSERGQYNSPLHF.

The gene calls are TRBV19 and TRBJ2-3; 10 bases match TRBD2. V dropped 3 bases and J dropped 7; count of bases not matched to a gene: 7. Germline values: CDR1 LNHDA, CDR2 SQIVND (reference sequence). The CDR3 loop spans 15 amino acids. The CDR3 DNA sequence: TGTGCCAGTAGTATGAAGGTAGCGGGGGGCTATACGCAGTATTTT. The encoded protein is CASSMKVAGGYTQYF.

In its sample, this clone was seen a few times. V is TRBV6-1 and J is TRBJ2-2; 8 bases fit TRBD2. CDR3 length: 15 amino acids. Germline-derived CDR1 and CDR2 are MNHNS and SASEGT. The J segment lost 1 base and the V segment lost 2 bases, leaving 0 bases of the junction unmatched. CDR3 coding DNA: TGTGCCAGCAGTGAACTAGCGGGGAACACCGGGGAGCTGTTTTTT. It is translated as CASSELAGNTGELFF.

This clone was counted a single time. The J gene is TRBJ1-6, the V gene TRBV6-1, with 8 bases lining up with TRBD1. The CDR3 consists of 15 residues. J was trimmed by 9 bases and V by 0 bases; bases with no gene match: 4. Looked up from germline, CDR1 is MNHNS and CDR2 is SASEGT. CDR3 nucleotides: TGTGCCAGCAGTGAAGCACCAGGGGGCGGTTCACCCCTCCACTTT. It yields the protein CASSEAPGGGSPLHF.

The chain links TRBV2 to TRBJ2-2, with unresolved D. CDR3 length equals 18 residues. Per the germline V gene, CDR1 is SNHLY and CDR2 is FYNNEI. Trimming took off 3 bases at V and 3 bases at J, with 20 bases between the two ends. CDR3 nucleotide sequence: TGTGCCAGCAGTGACATTACTCTTGCGGCCCCGTACACCGGGGAGCTGTTTTTT. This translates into CASSDITLAAPYTGELFF. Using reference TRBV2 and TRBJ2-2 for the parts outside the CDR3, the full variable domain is EPEVTQTPSHQVTQMGQEVILRCVPISNHLYFYWYRQILGQKVEFLVSFYNNEISEKSEIFDDQFSVERPDGSNFTLKIRSTKLEDSAMYFCASSDITLAAPYTGELFFGEGSRLTVL.

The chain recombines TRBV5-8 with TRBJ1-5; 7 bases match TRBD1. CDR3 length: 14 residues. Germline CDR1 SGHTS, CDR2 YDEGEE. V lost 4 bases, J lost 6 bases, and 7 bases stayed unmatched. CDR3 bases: TGTGCCAGCAGCCTCGACAGGGAAGGTCAGCCCCAGCATTTT. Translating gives CASSLDREGQPQHF.

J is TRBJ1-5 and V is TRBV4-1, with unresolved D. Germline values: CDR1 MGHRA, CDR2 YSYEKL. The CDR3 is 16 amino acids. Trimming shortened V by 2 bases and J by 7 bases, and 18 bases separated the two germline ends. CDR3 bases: TGCGCCAGCAGCCAACCCTCGTTGCTAGGTGAGCAGCCCCAGCATTTT. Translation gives CASSQPSLLGEQPQHF.

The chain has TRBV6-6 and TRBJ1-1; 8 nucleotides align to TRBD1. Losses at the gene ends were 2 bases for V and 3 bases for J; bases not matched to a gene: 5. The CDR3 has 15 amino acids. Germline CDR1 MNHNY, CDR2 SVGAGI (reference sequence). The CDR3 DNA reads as TGTGCCAGCAGTTACGGTGCGACAGGGGACACTGAAGCTTTCTTT. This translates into CASSYGATGDTEAFF.

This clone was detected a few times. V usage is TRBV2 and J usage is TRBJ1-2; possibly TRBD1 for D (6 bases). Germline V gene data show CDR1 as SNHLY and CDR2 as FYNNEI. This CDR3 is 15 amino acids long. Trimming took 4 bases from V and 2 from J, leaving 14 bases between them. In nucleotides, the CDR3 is TGTGCCAGCAGTGTCGGACAGCCGGTCAACTATGGCTACACCTTC. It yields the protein CASSVGQPVNYGYTF.

In DNA form, the CDR3 reads TGTGCCAGCAGTTTCGACAGGGTTGGCAACTACGAGCAGTACTTC. This translates into CASSFDRVGNYEQYF. V is TRBV7-2 and J is TRBJ2-7; 7 positions match TRBD1. Trimming took 6 bases from V and 3 from J; bases not matched to a gene: 11. The CDR3 has 15 residues. The germline V gene has CDR1 SGHTA and CDR2 FQGNSA.

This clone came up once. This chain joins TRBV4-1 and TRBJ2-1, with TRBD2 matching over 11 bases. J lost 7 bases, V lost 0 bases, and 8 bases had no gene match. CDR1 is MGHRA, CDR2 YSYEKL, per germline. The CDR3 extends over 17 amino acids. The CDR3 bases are TGCGCCAGCAGCCAAGAGGCTAGCGGGGGGCTGAGGAATGAGCAGTTCTTC. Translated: CASSQEASGGLRNEQFF.

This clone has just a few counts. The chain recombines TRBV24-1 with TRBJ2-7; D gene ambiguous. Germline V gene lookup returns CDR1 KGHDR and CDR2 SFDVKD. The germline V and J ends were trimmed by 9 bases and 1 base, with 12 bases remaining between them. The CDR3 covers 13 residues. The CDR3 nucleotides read TGTGCCACCCCAGGTCGTCGTTCCTACGAGCAGTACTTC. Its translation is CATPGRRSYEQYF.

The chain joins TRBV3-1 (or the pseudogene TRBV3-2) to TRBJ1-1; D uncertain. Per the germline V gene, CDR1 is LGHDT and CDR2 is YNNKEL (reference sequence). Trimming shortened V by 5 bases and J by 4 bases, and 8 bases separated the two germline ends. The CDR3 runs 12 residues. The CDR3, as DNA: TGTGCCAGCAGCGTCCGGTCCACTGAAGCTTTCTTT. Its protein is CASSVRSTEAFF.

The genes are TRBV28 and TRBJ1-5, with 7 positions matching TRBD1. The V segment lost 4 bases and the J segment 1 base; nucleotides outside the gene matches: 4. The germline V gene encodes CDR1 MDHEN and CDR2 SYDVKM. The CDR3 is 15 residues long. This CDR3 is CASSWAGGSNQPQHF. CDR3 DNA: TGTGCCAGCAGTTGGGCAGGGGGGAGCAATCAGCCCCAGCATTTT.

The CDR3 DNA is TGTGCCAGCAGCCAAGGCTGGACAGCAGCATTTCCGGAACTGTTTTTT. It encodes CASSQGWTAAFPELFF. The chain carries TRBV3-1 (or the pseudogene TRBV3-2) and TRBJ1-4; a weak D match, TRBD1 (6 bases). The ends were cut back, 1 base at V and 12 bases at J, with 21 bases in the middle. The CDR3 is 16 residues long. CDR1 is LGHDT, CDR2 YNNKEL, per germline (reference sequence).

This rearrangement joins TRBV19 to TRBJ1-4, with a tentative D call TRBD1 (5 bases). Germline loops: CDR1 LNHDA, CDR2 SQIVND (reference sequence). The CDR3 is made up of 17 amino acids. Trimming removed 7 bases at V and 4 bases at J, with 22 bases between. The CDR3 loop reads CASTPWGGDFGNEKLFF. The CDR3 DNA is TGTGCCAGTACCCCATGGGGCGGGGATTTCGGTAATGAAAAACTGTTTTTT.

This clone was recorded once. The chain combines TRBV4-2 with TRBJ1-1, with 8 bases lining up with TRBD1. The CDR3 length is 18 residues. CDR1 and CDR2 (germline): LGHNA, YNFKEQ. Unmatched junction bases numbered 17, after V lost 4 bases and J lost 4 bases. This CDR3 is CASSPDVGRTGRSTEAFF. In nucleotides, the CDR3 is TGTGCCAGCAGCCCCGATGTTGGAAGGACAGGGCGGAGCACTGAAGCTTTCTTT.

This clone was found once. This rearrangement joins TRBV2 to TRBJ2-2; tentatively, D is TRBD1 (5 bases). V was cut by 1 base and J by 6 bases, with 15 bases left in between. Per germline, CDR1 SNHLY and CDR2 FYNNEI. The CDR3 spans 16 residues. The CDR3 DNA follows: TGTGCCAGCAGTGAAGGACAGTTATTGGAAGCCGGGGAGCTGTTTTTT. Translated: CASSEGQLLEAGELFF. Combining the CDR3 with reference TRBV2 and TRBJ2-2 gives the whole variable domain EPEVTQTPSHQVTQMGQEVILRCVPISNHLYFYWYRQILGQKVEFLVSFYNNEISEKSEIFDDQFSVERPDGSNFTLKIRSTKLEDSAMYFCASSEGQLLEAGELFFGEGSRLTVL.

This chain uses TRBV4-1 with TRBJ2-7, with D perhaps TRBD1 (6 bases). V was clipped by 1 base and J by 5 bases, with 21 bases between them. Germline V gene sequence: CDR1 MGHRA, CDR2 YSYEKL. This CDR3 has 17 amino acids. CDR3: CASSQVGFRDTLDEQYF. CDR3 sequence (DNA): TGCGCCAGCAGCCAAGTAGGCTTCCGGGACACACTCGACGAGCAGTACTTC.

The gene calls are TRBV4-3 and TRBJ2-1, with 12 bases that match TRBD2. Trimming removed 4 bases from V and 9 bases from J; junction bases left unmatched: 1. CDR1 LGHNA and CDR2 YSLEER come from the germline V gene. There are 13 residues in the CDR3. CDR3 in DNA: TGCGCCAGCAGCCCGGGACTAGCGGGTGAGCAGTTCTTC. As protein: CASSPGLAGEQFF.